These 19 T cell receptor beta chains were all obtained from the same sample, sequenced in a study of blood T cell repertoires in COVID-19. The table came from immunoSEQ multiplex PCR; TCRdb's copy has only in-frame clones and leaves some out. The sample has about 34,000 clones; about 90% are singletons. Sequenced sample: peripheral blood. These receptors were taken from a man of 80 years or more with acute or convalescent COVID-19.

The rearrangement joins TRBV7-9 to TRBJ1-1, with unresolved D. CDR3 length equals 14 residues. CDR1 is SEHNR and CDR2 is FQNEAQ in the germline V gene (reference sequence). Trimming pared 5 bases from V and 1 base from J, leaving 11 bases between. The CDR3: CASSPEGRNTEAFF. CDR3 bases: TGTGCCAGCAGCCCGGAGGGAAGGAACACTGAAGCTTTCTTT. The entire variable domain, with the rest obtained from reference TRBV7-9 and TRBJ1-1, is as follows: DTGVSQNPRHKITKRGQNVTFRCDPISEHNRLYWYRQTLGQGPEFLTYFQNEAQLEKSRLLSDRFSAERPKGSFSTLEIQRTEQGDSAMYLCASSPEGRNTEAFFGQGTRLTVV.

The V gene is TRBV9, the J gene TRBJ2-3, with TRBD1 as a possible D gene (5 bases). Germline CDR1 is SGDLS and CDR2 is YYNGEE. CDR3 length equals 15 residues. V was pared by 4 bases and J by 0 bases, with 12 bases between. The CDR3 nucleotides read TGTGCCAGCAGCCCCTCCGCAGGGAGCACAGATACGCAGTATTTT. Translated: CASSPSAGSTDTQYF.

V usage is TRBV10-3 and J usage is TRBJ1-1; TRBD1 might be the D (5 bases). The CDR3 is 13 amino acids. Germline CDR1 is ENHRY and CDR2 is SYGVKD. V gave up 10 bases and J gave up 5 bases, with 17 bases separating them. The CDR3 region is CATSQVRGTEAFF. CDR3 DNA: TGTGCCACTTCACAGGTTCGGGGGACTGAAGCTTTCTTT.

The chain couples TRBV2 to TRBJ2-1; no clear D gene. Between the trimmed V and J ends, which lost 6 bases and 7 bases, there was a span of 10 bases. The CDR3 extends over 12 amino acids. The V gene's germline CDR1 is SNHLY and CDR2 FYNNEI. The CDR3, as DNA: TGTGCCAGCAGCATTATACGGAATGAGCAGTTCTTC. Protein product: CASSIIRNEQFF.

J is TRBJ1-5 and V is TRBV28; 10 nucleotides align to TRBD1. The CDR3 loop spans 14 amino acids. Germline loops: CDR1 MDHEN, CDR2 SYDVKM. Losses at the gene ends were 7 bases for V and 2 bases for J; bases not matched to a gene: 2. CDR3 sequence (DNA): TGTGCCAGCACGGGGACAGGGGGCAATCAGCCCCAGCATTTT. It is translated as CASTGTGGNQPQHF.

The V and J genes are TRBV27 and TRBJ1-4; no definite D call. Germline loops: CDR1 MNHEY, CDR2 SMNVEV (reference sequence). This CDR3 comprises 17 residues. Trimming shortened V by 5 bases and J by 2 bases, and 18 bases separated the two germline ends. The DNA of the CDR3 is TGTGCCAGCAGTCATTTATTCGAAGGAGGGACTAATGAAAAACTGTTTTTT. As protein: CASSHLFEGGTNEKLFF.

The chain links TRBV29-1 to TRBJ2-7; 12 bases align to TRBD1. Germline assignment: CDR1 SQVTM and CDR2 ANQGSEA. Trimming took 4 bases from V and 6 from J; bases not matched to a gene: 4. CDR3 length: 13 residues. CDR3 amino acids: CSVAGTGGLEQYF. CDR3 DNA sequence: TGCAGCGTTGCCGGGACAGGGGGCCTCGAGCAGTACTTC.

This clone was picked up one time. The J gene is TRBJ1-6, the V gene TRBV2; 9 bases are shared with TRBD1. Germline V gives CDR1 SNHLY, CDR2 FYNNEI. The CDR3 is 14 residues long. With 6 bases clipped from V and 9 bases from J, the junction kept 6 bases outside the gene matches. CDR3 in DNA: TGTGCCAGCAGACCCGGGACAGGGAGTTCACCCCTCCACTTT. The encoded protein is CASRPGTGSSPLHF.

V and J are TRBV10-3 and TRBJ1-1; the D is unclear. Trimming removed 10 bases from V and 0 bases from J, with 9 bases in between. The CDR3 sequence is 12 residues long. The germline CDR1 and CDR2 sequences are ENHRY and SYGVKD. The CDR3 DNA is TGTGCCAGCGGAAAAATGAACACTGAAGCTTTCTTT. It is translated as CASGKMNTEAFF.

The chain employs TRBV5-4 and TRBJ1-1; D unresolved. The V gene's germline CDR1 is SGHNT and CDR2 YYREEE (reference sequence). V was shortened by 7 bases and J by 7 bases, with 14 bases between the two germline ends. The length of the CDR3 is 12 residues. The CDR3 DNA reads TGTGCCAGCCGCCAATGGGAGGATGAAGCTTTCTTT. Translating gives CASRQWEDEAFF.

The V and J genes are TRBV30 and TRBJ1-6; D call uncertain. This CDR3 is built from 14 residues. Germline CDR1 reads GTSNPN; CDR2 reads SVGIG (reference sequence). V lost 7 bases, J lost 0 bases, and 10 bases lay in between. The DNA of the CDR3 is TGTGCCTCTCGCGCGAGCTCCTATAATTCACCCCTCCACTTT. This translates into CASRASSYNSPLHF. The entire variable domain, with the rest obtained from reference TRBV30 and TRBJ1-6, is as follows: SQTIHQWPATLVQPVGSPLSLECTVEGTSNPNLYWYRQAAGRGLQLLFYSVGIGQISSEVPQNLSASRPQDRQFILSSKKLLLSDSGFYLCASRASSYNSPLHFGNGTRLTVT.

This clone has only one observation. This chain joins TRBV12-3 or TRBV12-4 and TRBJ1-2; TRBD1 aligns across 7 bases. There are 12 residues in the CDR3. Trimming at V came to 6 bases and at J to 10 bases, leaving 8 bases not matched to a gene. CDR3 in DNA: TGTGCCAGCAGCCTCTCAGGGGGTGTCTACACCTTC. It codes for CASSLSGGVYTF.

The chain has TRBV4-2 and TRBJ2-2, with D maybe TRBD1 (6 bases). This CDR3 is built from 17 residues. Trimming removed 0 bases from V and 6 bases from J, with 17 bases in between. The germline gives CDR1 LGHNA, CDR2 YNFKEQ. CDR3 sequence reads: CASSQDPEQGHSGELFF. The CDR3 coding sequence is TGTGCCAGCAGCCAAGATCCCGAACAGGGACACTCCGGGGAGCTGTTTTTT.

This chain uses TRBV12-3 or TRBV12-4 with TRBJ2-5; D gene ambiguous. With 7 bases removed from V and 4 bases from J, the gap between germline ends came to 10 bases. The CDR3 covers 12 residues. CDR3 nucleotide sequence: TGTGCCAGCACGTGGCAGGCAGAGACCCAGTACTTC. It specifies CASTWQAETQYF.

DNA for the CDR3: TGTGCCAGCAGTTTACAGGGAGGTCAGCCCCAGCATTTT. Amino acids: CASSLQGGQPQHF. The chain is built from TRBV28 and TRBJ1-5; the D gene is possibly TRBD1 (5 bases). V was cut by 2 bases and J by 6 bases, with 8 bases left in between. The V gene's germline CDR1 is MDHEN and CDR2 SYDVKM. The CDR3 covers 13 residues.

Only one count was recorded for this clone. The rearrangement uses TRBV14 and TRBJ2-3, with TRBD2 identical over 7 bases. The germline CDR1 and CDR2 sequences are SGHDN and FVKESK. This CDR3 spans 15 amino acids. V trimming: 4 bases; J trimming: 4 bases; junction bases outside the gene matches: 8. The CDR3, as DNA: TGTGCCAGCAGCCGGGGGACTAACCGGGCAGATACGCAGTATTTT. It translates to CASSRGTNRADTQYF.

This clone was seen a single time. This chain joins TRBV2 and TRBJ1-5, with 9 nucleotides matching TRBD1. Germline CDR1 and CDR2: SNHLY and FYNNEI. The CDR3 loop spans 16 amino acids. V lost 3 bases to trimming and J lost 5 bases; unmatched junction nucleotides: 8. Here the CDR3 reads CASSEISTGGYQPQHF. The DNA for the CDR3 is TGTGCCAGCAGTGAGATCTCCACAGGGGGCTATCAGCCCCAGCATTTT.

The V call is TRBV19, the J call TRBJ2-2; 10 nucleotides line up with TRBD1. Germline V CDR1 and CDR2: LNHDA, SQIVND (reference sequence). The CDR3 has 13 residues. Unmatched junction bases numbered 1, after V lost 6 bases and J lost 6 bases. In DNA, the CDR3 is TGTGCCAGTAGGACAGGGGGCCCCGGGGAGCTGTTTTTT. This sequence encodes CASRTGGPGELFF.

J is TRBJ1-5 and V is TRBV19; 8 bases agree with TRBD1. This CDR3 contains 17 residues. The J segment lost 3 bases and the V segment lost 7 bases, leaving 14 bases of the junction unmatched. Germline-derived CDR1 and CDR2 are LNHDA and SQIVND (reference sequence). CDR3 DNA: TGTGCCAGTACTAAAGACAGGGGTGGCAATTCCAATCAGCCCCAGCATTTT. This gives the protein CASTKDRGGNSNQPQHF.